The source of this T cell receptor (beta chain) is a study of cytomegalovirus exposure and HLA in healthy donors. The study's findings and limits: Reports indicate that TCR beta sequences accurately predicted the HLA-A and HLA-B alleles of most subjects. In a later analysis, productive TCRs from donors in an Asian-associated ancestry cluster reportedly carried fewer N-insertions than the cohort mean. Some public TCRs appeared in many individuals, while most sequences were rare.

The CDR3 length is 15 residues. From germline, CDR1 is SQVTM and CDR2 ANQGSEA. V was cut by 0 bases and J by 3 bases, with 13 bases left in between. About this clone: The antigen is not known.

The primer mix had 60 Vbeta and 13 Jbeta primers. The data were produced by immunoSEQ multiplex PCR, yet TCRdb's version contains in-frame clones alone and is incomplete. The profile shows about 120,000 clones, over 60% of them singletons. The chain has TRBV29-1 and TRBJ2-3; tentatively, D is TRBD1 (5 bases). This TCR came from a woman aged 60-75 years in good health and CMV-seropositive. Sequenced: PBMCs. The CDR3: CSVEDFSSGTDTQYF. The CDR3 DNA follows: TGCAGCGTTGAAGATTTTTCGTCAGGGACAGATACGCAGTATTTT.